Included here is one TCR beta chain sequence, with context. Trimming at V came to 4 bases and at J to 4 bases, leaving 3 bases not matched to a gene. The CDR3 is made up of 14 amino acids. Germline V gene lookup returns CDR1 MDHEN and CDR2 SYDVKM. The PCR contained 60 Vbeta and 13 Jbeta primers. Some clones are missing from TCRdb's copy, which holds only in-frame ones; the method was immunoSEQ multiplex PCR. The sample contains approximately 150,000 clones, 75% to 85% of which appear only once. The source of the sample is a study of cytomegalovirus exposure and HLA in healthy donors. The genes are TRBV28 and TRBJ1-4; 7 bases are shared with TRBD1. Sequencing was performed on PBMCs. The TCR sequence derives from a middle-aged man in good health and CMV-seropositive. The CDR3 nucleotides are TGTGCCAGCAGTTGGACAGGTAGTAATGAAAAACTGTTTTTT. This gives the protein CASSWTGSNEKLFF.